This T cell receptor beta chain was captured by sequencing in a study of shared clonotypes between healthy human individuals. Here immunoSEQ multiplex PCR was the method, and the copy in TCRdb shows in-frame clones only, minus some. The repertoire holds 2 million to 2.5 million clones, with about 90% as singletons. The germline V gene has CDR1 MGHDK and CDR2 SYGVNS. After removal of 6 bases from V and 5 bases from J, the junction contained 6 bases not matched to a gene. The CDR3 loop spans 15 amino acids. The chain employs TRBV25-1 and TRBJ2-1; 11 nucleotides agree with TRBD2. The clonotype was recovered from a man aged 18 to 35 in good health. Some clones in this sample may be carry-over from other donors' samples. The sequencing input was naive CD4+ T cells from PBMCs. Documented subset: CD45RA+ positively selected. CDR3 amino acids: CASREGTSGNNEQFF. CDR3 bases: TGTGCCAGCAGGGAGGGGACTAGCGGAAACAATGAGCAGTTCTTC.